Following are 25 T cell receptor beta chains from one sample sequenced in a study of Graves' ophthalmopathy and Graves' hyperthyroidism. The authors amplified TCR beta CDR3 regions, and they did so from RNA transcripts for repertoire sequencing. Second-round multiplex PCR followed a first-round RT-PCR using HTBI primers. Via MiXCR, TCRdb re-called the multiplex PCR reads, giving one row per CDR3 protein. The data hold hundreds of thousands of distinct CDR3 sequences, with roughly 41% observed a single time. Sequenced material: peripheral blood. Every receptor here comes from an adult man with Graves' ophthalmopathy.

The rearrangement joins TRBV19 to TRBJ1-6; TRBD1 might be the D (6 bases). Germline assignment: CDR1 LNHDA and CDR2 SQIVND (reference sequence). The V end lost 7 bases, the J end lost 7 bases, and 11 bases lay between the germline ends. This CDR3 is 13 amino acids long. CDR3 sequence (DNA): TGTGCCAGTACCCCGGGGGCGAATTCACCCCTCCACTTT. Translated, it gives CASTPGANSPLHF.

The chain joins TRBV7-9 to TRBJ2-7, with 7 positions matching TRBD2. This CDR3 spans 11 amino acids. V was clipped by 5 bases and J by 12 bases; unmatched bases: 7. Germline CDR1 and CDR2: SEHNR and FQNEAQ (reference sequence). CDR3 sequence reads: CASSGSGGRYF. The CDR3 DNA reads TGTGCCAGCAGCGGTTCGGGGGGTCGGTACTTC.

This clonotype was detected ten times or more. The V and J genes are TRBV12-3 or TRBV12-4 and TRBJ1-1; the D gene is possibly TRBD1 (5 bases). Trimming stripped 10 bases from V and 4 bases from J, with 13 bases between. The CDR3 is 12 residues long. The CDR3 DNA follows: TGTGCCATCTCAACGGGGGGCACTGAAGCTTTCTTT. It yields the protein CAISTGGTEAFF.

This clonotype has a count of ten or more. V gene TRBV10-3 combines with J gene TRBJ1-2, with D possibly matching TRBD1 (5 bases). CDR3 size: 13 residues. Germline loops: CDR1 ENHRY, CDR2 SYGVKD. Deletions cut 4 bases from V and 5 bases from J, with 11 bases between. CDR3 nucleotide sequence: TGTGCCATCAGTGGGATTGACAGTTATGGCTACACCTTC. Its protein is CAISGIDSYGYTF.

This clonotype was counted ten times or more. The CDR3, as DNA: TGCAGCGTCCCGCGGGGCACTGAAGCTTTCTTT. It encodes CSVPRGTEAFF. The chain is built from TRBV29-1 and TRBJ1-1; D gene uncertain. Germline-derived CDR1 and CDR2 are SQVTM and ANQGSEA. The CDR3 has 11 residues. V shed 6 bases and J shed 4 bases, with 9 bases lying between them.

This clonotype was detected ten times or more. The DNA for the CDR3 is TGTGCCAGCAGCTGGATGGCCCTCGCAGGGCGTGGAAACACCATATATTTT. Protein sequence: CASSWMALAGRGNTIYF. This chain connects TRBV5-6 to TRBJ1-3; TRBD1 is a possible D gene (5 bases). CDR1 and CDR2 from the germline V gene are SGHDT and YYEEEE. CDR3 size: 17 residues. V was trimmed by 3 bases and J by 3 bases, leaving 19 bases between them. Supplemented by reference TRBV5-6 and TRBJ1-3, the full variable domain reads DAGVTQSPTHLIKTRGQQVTLRCSPKSGHDTVSWYQQALGQGPQFIFQYYEEEERQRGNFPDRFSGHQFPNYSSELNVNALLLGDSALYLCASSWMALAGRGNTIYFGEGSWLTVV.

This clonotype was observed many times. The chain is built from TRBV20-1 and TRBJ2-7, with a tentative D call TRBD1 (6 bases). In germline, CDR1 is DFQATT, CDR2 SNEGSKA (reference sequence). Trimming shortened V by 4 bases and J by 6 bases, and 13 bases separated the two germline ends. The CDR3 is 12 amino acids. Written as DNA, the CDR3 is TGCAGTGCTAACCCCTGGGGGCGCGAGCAGTACTTC. Encoded protein: CSANPWGREQYF.

DNA for the CDR3: TGTGCCAGCAGCGTTGAACGCCTCCGGGACAACTATGGCTACACCTTC. It translates to CASSVERLRDNYGYTF. The V call is TRBV7-9, the J call TRBJ1-2; maybe TRBD1 (5 bases). The germline V gene has CDR1 SEHNR and CDR2 FQNEAQ (reference sequence). The ends were cut back, 5 bases at V and 2 bases at J, with 18 bases in the middle. The length of the CDR3 is 16 residues.

This clonotype was counted only a few times. The V gene is TRBV25-1, the J gene TRBJ1-1; TRBD1 matches at 9 bases. CDR3 length: 15 residues. CDR1 MGHDK and CDR2 SYGVNS come from the germline V gene. With V trimmed by 3 bases and J by 5 bases, 7 bases remained unmatched. The CDR3 DNA reads TGTGCCAGCAGTGAGGTTACAGGGGGCCCGACTGAAGCTTTCTTT. Its translation is CASSEVTGGPTEAFF.

The sample holds many counts of this clonotype. The V call is TRBV6-6, the J call TRBJ1-1; no clear D. The CDR3 consists of 14 residues. The V gene lost 0 bases and the J gene lost 0 bases, with 5 bases spanning the gap. Germline V gene sequence: CDR1 MNHNY, CDR2 SVGAGI (reference sequence). CDR3 amino acids: CASSYSRVNTEAFF. The CDR3 DNA reads TGTGCCAGCAGTTACTCGAGGGTGAACACTGAAGCTTTCTTT.

The chain uses TRBV12-3 or TRBV12-4 and TRBJ1-3, with TRBD1 matching over 7 bases. The J segment lost 7 bases and the V segment lost 1 base, leaving 4 bases of the junction unmatched. The CDR3 runs 14 residues. The CDR3 coding sequence is TGTGCCAGCAGTTTAGGGGACAGTTATAACACCATATATTTT. Amino acids: CASSLGDSYNTIYF.

As for this clonotype: The CDR3 end shows no conserved phenylalanine or tryptophan, and so a read error is likely. The rearrangement links TRBV10-3 to TRBJ2-7; D is unclear. Germline V gene data show CDR1 as ENHRY and CDR2 as SYGVKD. The CDR3 sequence is 11 residues long. Trimming stripped 2 bases from V and 6 bases from J, with 5 bases between. In DNA form, the CDR3 reads TGTGCCATCAGTGAGGGGGTCGAGCAGTACCTC. Protein: CAISEGVEQYL.

The gene calls are TRBV10-3 and TRBJ1-5; 9 bases fit TRBD1. The CDR3 runs to 14 residues. Germline CDR1 ENHRY, CDR2 SYGVKD. Germline trimming cut 3 bases from V and 11 bases from J; bases unmatched to any gene: 8. The CDR3 reads CAISDGTGSETQHF. Written as DNA, the CDR3 is TGTGCCATCAGTGACGGGACAGGGTCAGAGACCCAGCATTTT.

This clonotype was seen repeatedly, ten times or more. The V call is TRBV11-1, the J call TRBJ1-2; weak D call: TRBD1 (5 bases). CDR1 and CDR2 from the germline V gene are SGHAT and FQDESV (reference sequence). Trimming pared 5 bases from V and 4 bases from J, leaving 17 bases between. CDR3 length equals 15 residues. CDR3: CASSPRKTEVYGYTF. CDR3 DNA sequence: TGTGCCAGCAGCCCACGGAAGACAGAGGTCTATGGCTACACCTTC.

The rearrangement links TRBV2 to TRBJ2-6, with D maybe TRBD1 (6 bases). The CDR3 totals 14 residues. The V gene's germline CDR1 is SNHLY and CDR2 FYNNEI. The CDR3 region is CAQGGASGANVLTF. For the CDR3, the DNA is TGTGCACAGGGTGGGGCCTCTGGGGCCAACGTCCTGACTTTC. Full variable domain (missing parts from reference TRBV2 and TRBJ2-6): EPEVTQTPSHQVTQMGQEVILRCVPISNHLYFYWYRQILGQKVEFLVSFYNNEISEKSEIFDDQFSVERPDGSNFTLKIRSTKLEDSAMYFCAQGGASGANVLTFGAGSRLTVL.

This clonotype was counted many times. This sequence joins TRBV7-3 and TRBJ1-6, with D maybe TRBD1 (6 bases). Germline V gene lookup returns CDR1 SGHTA and CDR2 FQGTGA. CDR3 length: 15 amino acids. Trimming took 4 bases from V and 4 from J, leaving 11 bases between them. The CDR3 DNA is TGTGCCAGCAGCTCCCGGGGACAATATAATTCACCCCTCCACTTT. Its protein product is CASSSRGQYNSPLHF.

This clonotype was recorded many times. This chain joins TRBV10-2 and TRBJ1-6, with 7 positions matching TRBD1. The J segment lost 3 bases and the V segment lost 2 bases, leaving 7 bases of the junction unmatched. Germline V CDR1 and CDR2: WSHSY, SAAADI. The CDR3 runs 17 residues. This CDR3 is CASSEPRGLFYNSPLHF. The CDR3 coding sequence is TGCGCCAGCAGTGAGCCGAGGGGGCTATTCTATAATTCACCCCTCCACTTT.

This clonotype was counted ten times or more. The chain uses TRBV6-4 and TRBJ2-2; TRBD1 matches 7 bases. The germline CDR1 and CDR2 sequences are MRHNA and SNTAGT. The V gene end was trimmed by 3 bases and the J gene end by 8 bases; junction bases not matched to a gene: 6. CDR3 length: 14 residues. CDR3 sequence (DNA): TGTGCCAGCAGTGAGGACGGGACAGCTGGGGAGCTGTTTTTT. It is translated as CASSEDGTAGELFF.

This clonotype was detected many times. The chain has TRBV7-8 and TRBJ1-2; TRBD1 aligns across 7 bases. V lost 1 base, J lost 8 bases, and 13 bases stayed unmatched. This CDR3 has 16 amino acids. Germline CDR1 is SGHVS and CDR2 is FQNEAQ. The CDR3 DNA reads as TGTGCCAGCAGCTTAGGTCAGGGGGACCATTTGAGCGGCTACACCTTC. Translated: CASSLGQGDHLSGYTF. The full variable domain, rest sourced from reference TRBV7-8 and TRBJ1-2, is GAGVSQSPRYKVAKRGQDVALRCDPISGHVSLFWYQQALGQGPEFLTYFQNEAQLDKSGLPSDRFFAERPEGSVSTLKIQRTQQEDSAVYLCASSLGQGDHLSGYTFGSGTRLTVV.

Here the CDR3 reads CSLSGRGIAFYGYTF. For the CDR3, the DNA is TGCAGCTTAAGTGGCAGGGGGATTGCCTTCTATGGCTACACCTTC. V usage is TRBV29-1 and J usage is TRBJ1-2, with TRBD1 matching 7 bases. Germline loops: CDR1 SQVTM, CDR2 ANQGSEA. V dropped 8 bases and J dropped 4; count of bases not matched to a gene: 16. The CDR3 is 15 amino acids.

The gene calls are TRBV30 and TRBJ1-6; 10 bases agree with TRBD1. J lost 8 bases, V lost 7 bases, and 8 bases had no gene match. CDR1 and CDR2 from the germline V gene are GTSNPN and SVGIG (reference sequence). This CDR3 comprises 14 residues. The CDR3 DNA follows: TGTGCCTCTAATCCGGGACAGGGGTATTCACCCCTCCACTTT. It codes for CASNPGQGYSPLHF.

This clonotype was seen many times. The chain joins TRBV7-7 to TRBJ2-5, with TRBD1 matching over 7 bases. Germline-derived CDR1 and CDR2 are SSHAT and FNYEAQ (reference sequence). V shed 1 base, J shed 5 bases, and the junction held 7 bases outside the gene matches. The CDR3 extends over 15 amino acids. CDR3 DNA sequence: TGTGCCAGCAGCTTAGGACAGGGCCCGGTGGAGACCCAGTACTTC. Its translation is CASSLGQGPVETQYF.

This clonotype was seen at least ten times. The chain couples TRBV2 to TRBJ2-5, with TRBD2 matching over 8 bases. CDR1 and CDR2 (germline): SNHLY, FYNNEI. J gave up 4 bases and V 5 bases, and 15 bases lay outside the gene matches. The CDR3 length is 17 residues. As DNA, the CDR3 is TGTGCCAGCAGTTCACGCCCGGGGGGGCCGGTCGGAGAGACCCAGTACTTC. As protein: CASSSRPGGPVGETQYF. Full variable domain (rest looked up from reference TRBV2 and TRBJ2-5): EPEVTQTPSHQVTQMGQEVILRCVPISNHLYFYWYRQILGQKVEFLVSFYNNEISEKSEIFDDQFSVERPDGSNFTLKIRSTKLEDSAMYFCASSSRPGGPVGETQYFGPGTRLLVL.

V and J are TRBV2 and TRBJ1-1; 8 positions match TRBD1. The CDR3 sequence is 17 residues long. Germline CDR1 reads SNHLY; CDR2 reads FYNNEI. J lost 9 bases, V lost 4 bases, and 19 bases had no gene match. CDR3 DNA sequence: TGTGCCAGCAGTGGACAGGGGAGCGGGGTTAAGGCTCATAAAGCTTTCTTT. Translating it yields CASSGQGSGVKAHKAFF.

This clonotype was detected only once. This chain connects TRBV19 to TRBJ1-5, with TRBD1 matching 7 bases. V was clipped by 4 bases and J by 4 bases; unmatched bases: 10. Germline CDR1 LNHDA, CDR2 SQIVND (reference sequence). This CDR3 is 16 amino acids long. The CDR3 reads CASSTWRDRINQPQHF. In DNA, the CDR3 is TGTGCCAGTAGTACCTGGCGGGACAGAATAAATCAGCCCCAGCATTTT.